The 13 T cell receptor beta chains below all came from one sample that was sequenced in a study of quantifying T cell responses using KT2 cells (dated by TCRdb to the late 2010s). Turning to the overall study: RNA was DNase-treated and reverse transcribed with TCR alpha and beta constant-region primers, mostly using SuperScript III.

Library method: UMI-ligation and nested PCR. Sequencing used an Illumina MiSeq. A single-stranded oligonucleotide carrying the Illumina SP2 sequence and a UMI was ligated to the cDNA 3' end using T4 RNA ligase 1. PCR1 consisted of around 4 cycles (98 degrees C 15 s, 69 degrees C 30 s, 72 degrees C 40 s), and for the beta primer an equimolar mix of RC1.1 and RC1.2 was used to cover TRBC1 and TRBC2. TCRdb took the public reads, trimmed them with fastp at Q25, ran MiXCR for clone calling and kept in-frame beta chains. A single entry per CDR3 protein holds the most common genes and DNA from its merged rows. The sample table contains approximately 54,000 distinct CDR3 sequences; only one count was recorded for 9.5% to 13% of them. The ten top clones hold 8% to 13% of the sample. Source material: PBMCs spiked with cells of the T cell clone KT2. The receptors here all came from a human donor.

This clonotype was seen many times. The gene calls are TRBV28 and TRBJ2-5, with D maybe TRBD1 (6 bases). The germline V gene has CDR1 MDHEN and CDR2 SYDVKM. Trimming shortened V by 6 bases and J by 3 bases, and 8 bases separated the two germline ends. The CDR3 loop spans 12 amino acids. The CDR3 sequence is CASSGQKETQYF. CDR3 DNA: TGTGCCAGCAGCGGACAGAAAGAGACCCAGTACTTC.

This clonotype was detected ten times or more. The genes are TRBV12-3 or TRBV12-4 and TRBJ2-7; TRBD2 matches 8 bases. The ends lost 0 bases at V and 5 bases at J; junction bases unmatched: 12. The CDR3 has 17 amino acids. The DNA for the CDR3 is TGTGCCAGCAGTTTAGCCTTGGGCGGGAGGATTGACGACGAGCAGTACTTC. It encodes CASSLALGGRIDDEQYF.

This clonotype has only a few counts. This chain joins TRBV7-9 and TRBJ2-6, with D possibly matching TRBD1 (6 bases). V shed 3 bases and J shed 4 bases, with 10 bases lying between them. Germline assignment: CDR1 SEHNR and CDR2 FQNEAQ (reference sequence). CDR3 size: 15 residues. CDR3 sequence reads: CASSFGTLGANVLTF. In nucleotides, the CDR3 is TGTGCCAGCAGCTTCGGGACACTGGGGGCCAACGTCCTGACTTTC.

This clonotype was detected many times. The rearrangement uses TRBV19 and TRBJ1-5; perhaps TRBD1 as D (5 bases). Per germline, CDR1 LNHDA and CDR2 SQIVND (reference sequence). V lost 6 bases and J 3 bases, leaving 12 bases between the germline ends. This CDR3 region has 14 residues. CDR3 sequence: CASSVEGTNQPQHF. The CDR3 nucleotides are TGTGCCAGTAGCGTCGAAGGGACCAATCAGCCCCAGCATTTT.

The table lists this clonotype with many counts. The CDR3 reads CASTRGAFNEQYF. The CDR3 DNA sequence: TGTGCCAGCACTCGTGGGGCATTTAACGAGCAGTACTTC. The chain employs TRBV6-4 and TRBJ2-7, with D possibly matching TRBD1 (5 bases). Looked up from germline, CDR1 is MRHNA and CDR2 is SNTAGT. This CDR3 region has 13 residues. Trimming stripped 7 bases from V and 5 bases from J, with 15 bases between.

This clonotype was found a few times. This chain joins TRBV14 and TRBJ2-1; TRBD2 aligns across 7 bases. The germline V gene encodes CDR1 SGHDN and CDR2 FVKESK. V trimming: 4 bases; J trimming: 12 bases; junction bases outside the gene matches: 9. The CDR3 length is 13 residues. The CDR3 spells CASSPHSSGGQFF. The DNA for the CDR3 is TGTGCCAGCAGCCCACATTCTAGCGGCGGGCAGTTCTTC.

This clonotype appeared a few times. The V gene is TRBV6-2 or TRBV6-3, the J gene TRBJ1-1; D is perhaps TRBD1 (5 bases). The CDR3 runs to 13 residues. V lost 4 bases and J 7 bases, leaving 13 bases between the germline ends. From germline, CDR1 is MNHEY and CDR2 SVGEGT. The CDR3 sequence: CASSSSGSVEAFF. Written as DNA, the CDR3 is TGTGCCAGCAGTTCCTCAGGGTCGGTTGAAGCTTTCTTT.

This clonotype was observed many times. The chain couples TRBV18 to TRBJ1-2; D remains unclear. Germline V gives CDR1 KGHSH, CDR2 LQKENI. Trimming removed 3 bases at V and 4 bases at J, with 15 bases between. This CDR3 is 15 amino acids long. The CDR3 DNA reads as TGTGCCAGCTCACCCAGCCAAGCCAGCTTCTATGGCTACACCTTC. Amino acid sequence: CASSPSQASFYGYTF. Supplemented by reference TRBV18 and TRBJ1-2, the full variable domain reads NAGVMQNPRHLVRRRGQEARLRCSPMKGHSHVYWYRQLPEEGLKFMVYLQKENIIDESGMPKERFSAEFPKEGPSILRIQQVVRGDSAAYFCASSPSQASFYGYTFGSGTRLTVV.

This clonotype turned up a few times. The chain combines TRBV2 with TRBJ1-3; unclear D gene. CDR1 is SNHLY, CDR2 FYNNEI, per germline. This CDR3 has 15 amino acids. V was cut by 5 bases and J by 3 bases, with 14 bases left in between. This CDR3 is CASSPVGYGGNTIYF. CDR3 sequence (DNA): TGTGCCAGCAGTCCCGTGGGCTATGGTGGAAACACCATATATTTT.

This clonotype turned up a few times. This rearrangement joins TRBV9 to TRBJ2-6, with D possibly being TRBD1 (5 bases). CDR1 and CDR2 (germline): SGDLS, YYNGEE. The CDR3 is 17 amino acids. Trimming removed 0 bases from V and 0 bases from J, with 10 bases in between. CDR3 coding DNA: TGTGCCAGCAGCGTAGTAGGGGCTTCCTCTGGGGCCAACGTCCTGACTTTC. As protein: CASSVVGASSGANVLTF.

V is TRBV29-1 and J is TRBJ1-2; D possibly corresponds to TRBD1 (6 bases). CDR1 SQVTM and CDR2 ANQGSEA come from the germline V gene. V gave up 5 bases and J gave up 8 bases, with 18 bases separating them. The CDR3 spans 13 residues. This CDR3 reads CSVTKGGRLGYTF. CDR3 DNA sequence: TGCAGCGTTACTAAAGGGGGGCGATTAGGCTACACCTTC.

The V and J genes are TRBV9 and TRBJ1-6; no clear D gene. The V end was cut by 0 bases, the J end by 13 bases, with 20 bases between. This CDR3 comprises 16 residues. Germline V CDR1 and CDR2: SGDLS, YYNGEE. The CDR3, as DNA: TGTGCCAGCAGCGTAGCTCCGGCAGGTATTCCGGATCCCCTCCACTTT. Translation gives CASSVAPAGIPDPLHF.

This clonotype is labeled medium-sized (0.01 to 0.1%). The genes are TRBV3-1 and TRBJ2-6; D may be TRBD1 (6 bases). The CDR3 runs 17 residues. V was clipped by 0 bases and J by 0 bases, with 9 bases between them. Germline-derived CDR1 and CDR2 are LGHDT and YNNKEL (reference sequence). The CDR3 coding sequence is TGTGCCAGCAGCCAAGATGGGACAAACTCTGGGGCCAACGTCCTGACTTTC. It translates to CASSQDGTNSGANVLTF.